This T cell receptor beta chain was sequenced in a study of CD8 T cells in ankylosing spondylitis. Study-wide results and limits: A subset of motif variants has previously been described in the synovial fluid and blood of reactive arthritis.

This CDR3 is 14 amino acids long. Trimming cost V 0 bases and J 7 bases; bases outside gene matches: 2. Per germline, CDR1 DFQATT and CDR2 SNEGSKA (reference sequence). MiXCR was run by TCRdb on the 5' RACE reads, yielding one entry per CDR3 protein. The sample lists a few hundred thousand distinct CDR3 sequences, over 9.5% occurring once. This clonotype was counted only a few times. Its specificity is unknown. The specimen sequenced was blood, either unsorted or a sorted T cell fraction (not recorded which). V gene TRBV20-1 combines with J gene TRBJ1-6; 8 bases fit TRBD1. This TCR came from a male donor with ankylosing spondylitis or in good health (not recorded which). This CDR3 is CSARDTGGNSPLHF. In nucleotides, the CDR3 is TGCAGTGCTAGAGATACAGGGGGAAATTCACCCCTCCACTTT.